Listed below are T cell receptor beta chains from one sample, sequenced in a study of molecular identifiers for immune sequencing clone quantification. TCRdb independently ran MiXCR on the PCR reads; one entry per CDR3 protein. The sample includes some 59,000 distinct CDR3 sequences, approximately 25% of them seen just once. The sample consisted of naive CD8+ T cells from blood, with Jurkat cell RNA spiked in. The receptors shown here come from a human donor in good health. Some libraries in this study had Jurkat cell RNA spiked in. The CDR3 runs from the conserved cysteine through the conserved F or W. The order of the fields is clone size, V gene, CDR3 length, D gene, J gene, CDR3 protein, CDR3 DNA. D genes are given only for firm matches. Clone size, where shown, is once, few, many, or a class for clones that have expanded.

>many|TRBV28|13|TRBD1|TRBJ2-2
CASRITGGPELFF
TGTGCCAGTAGGATTACAGGGGGCCCCGAGCTGTTTTTT
>many|TRBV28|16|NA|TRBJ1-1
CASSLALGVGVTEAFF
TGTGCCAGCAGTTTGGCCTTGGGGGTCGGGGTCACTGAAGCTTTCTTT
>few|TRBV7-8|14|NA|TRBJ1-5
CASSSTVSNQPQHF
TGTGCCAGCAGCTCTACAGTTAGCAATCAGCCCCAGCATTTT
>once|TRBV12-3/TRBV12-4|13|NA|TRBJ2-5
CASSGTDGGTQYF
TGTGCCAGCAGTGGGACAGACGGGGGGACCCAGTACTTC
>many|TRBV6-1|19|NA|TRBJ1-5
CASTHPKDSTQFGNQPQHF
TGTGCCAGCACCCACCCGAAGGACTCTACCCAATTCGGCAATCAGCCCCAGCATTTT
>medium-sized|TRBV11-2|11|NA|TRBJ2-5
CASSLGETQYF
TGTGCCAGCAGCTTGGGGGAGACCCAGTACTTC
>NA|TRBV7-9|12|NA|TRBJ2-5
CANTGPQETQYF
TGTGCCAACACAGGCCCGCAAGAGACCCAGTACTTC
>NA|TRBV2|14|NA|TRBJ1-2
CARGPDSFLMSYTF
TGTGCCAGAGGACCGGACAGCTTCTTAATGAGCTACACCTTC
>many|TRBV30|13|NA|TRBJ1-5
CAWSWGSNQPQHF
TGTGCCTGGAGTTGGGGTAGCAATCAGCCCCAGCATTTT
>few|TRBV27|14|TRBD1|TRBJ2-2
CATCVQTGSGELFF
TGTGCCACGTGCGTACAGACAGGGTCCGGGGAGCTGTTTTTT
>NA|TRBV12-3/TRBV12-4|14|TRBD1|TRBJ1-1
CATTGTGGFTEAFF
TGTGCCACAACCGGGACAGGGGGTTTCACTGAAGCTTTCTTT
>NA|TRBV12-3/TRBV12-4|15|NA|TRBJ2-1
CASSPGESSYNEQFF
TGTGCCAGCAGCCCGGGGGAGAGCTCCTACAATGAGCAGTTCTTC
>many|TRBV10-3|14|NA|TRBJ2-7
CAISLGPGPYEQYF
TGTGCCATCAGCCTCGGCCCTGGGCCCTACGAGCAGTACTTC